In its sample, the clone carrying this TCR beta chain was seen a few times. Its antigen remains unidentified. The record originates from a study of T cells generated in artificial thymic organoids. There are 16 residues in the CDR3. Trimming removed 0 bases from V and 2 bases from J, with 13 bases in between. Germline CDR1 and CDR2: SGHKS and YYEKEE (reference sequence). General study results and limits: No Valpha or Vbeta usage skew appeared in organoid-derived T cells.

Organoids aggregated human HSPCs with DLL1-transduced murine MS5 stromal cells. Residual T cells were removed by FACS sorting CD34+CD3- progenitor cells before seeding the organoids. Separate semi-nested PCRs amplified TCRalpha and TCRbeta libraries using constant-region reverse primers in TRAC or TRBC. TCRdb redid the calling of the 5' RACE reads with MiXCR, one entry per CDR3 protein. Of 5,700 or so distinct CDR3 sequences in the sample, 20% to 25% were seen once. The gene calls are TRBV5-5 and TRBJ2-3, with D unresolved. This clonotype originated in a human donor who gave cord blood stem cells for thymic organoid culture, a cardiac surgery patient who gave postnatal thymus, or a blood donor (not recorded which). The sample consisted of naive CD8+ T cells grown in artificial thymic organoids from cord blood stem and progenitor cells. Stated subset: CD3+TCRalphabeta+CD8SP T cells; for blood, CD45RO-CCR7+ naive CD8+ T cells. CDR3 DNA sequence: TGTGCCAGCAGCTTGGAGCCTGCCTCTAACACAGATACGCAGTATTTT. It codes for CASSLEPASNTDTQYF.